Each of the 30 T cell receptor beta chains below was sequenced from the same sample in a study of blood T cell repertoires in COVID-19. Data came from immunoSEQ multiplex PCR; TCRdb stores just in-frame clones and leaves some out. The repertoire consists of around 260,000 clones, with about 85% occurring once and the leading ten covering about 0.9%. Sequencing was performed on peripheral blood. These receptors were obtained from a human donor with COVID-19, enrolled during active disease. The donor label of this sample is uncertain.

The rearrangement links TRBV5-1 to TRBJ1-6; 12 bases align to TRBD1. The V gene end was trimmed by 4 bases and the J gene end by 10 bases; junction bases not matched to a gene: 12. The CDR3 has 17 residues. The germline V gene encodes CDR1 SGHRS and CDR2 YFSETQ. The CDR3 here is CASSTRPGQGAGSPLHF. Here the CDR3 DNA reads TGCGCCAGCAGCACCCGGCCGGGACAGGGGGCAGGATCACCCCTCCACTTT.

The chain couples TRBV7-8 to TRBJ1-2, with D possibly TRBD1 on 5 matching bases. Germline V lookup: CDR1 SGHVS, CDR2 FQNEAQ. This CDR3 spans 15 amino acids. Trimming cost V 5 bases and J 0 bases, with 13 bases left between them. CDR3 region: CASSPPSTANYGYTF. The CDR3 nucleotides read TGTGCCAGCAGCCCCCCGTCGACAGCTAACTATGGCTACACCTTC.

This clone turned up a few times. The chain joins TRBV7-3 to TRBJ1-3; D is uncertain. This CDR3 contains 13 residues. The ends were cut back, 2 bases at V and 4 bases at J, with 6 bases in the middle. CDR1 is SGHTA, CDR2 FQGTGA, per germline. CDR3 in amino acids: CASSLGLGNTIYF. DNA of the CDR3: TGTGCCAGCAGCTTAGGCCTCGGAAACACCATATATTTT.

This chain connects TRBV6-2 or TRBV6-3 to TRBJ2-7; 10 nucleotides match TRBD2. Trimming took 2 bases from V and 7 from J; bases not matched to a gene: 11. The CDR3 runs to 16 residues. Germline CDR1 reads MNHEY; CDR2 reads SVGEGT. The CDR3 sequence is CASSYDIAGGPREQYF. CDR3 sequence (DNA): TGTGCCAGCAGTTACGACATAGCGGGAGGACCACGAGAGCAGTACTTC.

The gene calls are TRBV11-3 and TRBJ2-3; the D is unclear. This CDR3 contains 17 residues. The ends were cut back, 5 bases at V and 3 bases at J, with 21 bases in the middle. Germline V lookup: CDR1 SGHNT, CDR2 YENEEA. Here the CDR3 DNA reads TGTGCCAGCAGCCTCCGAAAGCGCCCAACCGGGACAGATACGCAGTATTTT. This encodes CASSLRKRPTGTDTQYF.

The CDR3 loop is CASSSRPGTGLGQPQHF. CDR3 DNA sequence: TGTGCCAGCAGCTCTAGGCCCGGGACAGGTCTAGGGCAGCCCCAGCATTTT. This chain uses TRBV11-2 with TRBJ1-5; 8 positions agree with TRBD1. CDR3 length: 17 amino acids. J was trimmed by 7 bases and V by 4 bases; bases with no gene match: 15. Germline V gives CDR1 SGHAT, CDR2 FQNNGV.

The CDR3, as DNA: TGTGCCAGCAGTGTACCGACTAGCGGGTACTACAATGAGCAGTTCTTC. Residues: CASSVPTSGYYNEQFF. The rearrangement joins TRBV6-4 to TRBJ2-1, with 10 bases fitting TRBD2. With V trimmed by 4 bases and J by 3 bases, 6 bases remained unmatched. CDR1 MRHNA and CDR2 SNTAGT come from the germline V gene. This CDR3 comprises 16 residues.

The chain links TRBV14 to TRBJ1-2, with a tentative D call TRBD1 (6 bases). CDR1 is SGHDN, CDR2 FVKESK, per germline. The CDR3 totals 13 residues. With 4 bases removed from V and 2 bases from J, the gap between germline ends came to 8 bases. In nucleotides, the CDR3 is TGTGCCAGCAGCCCGGACAGCAACTATGGCTACACCTTC. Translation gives CASSPDSNYGYTF.

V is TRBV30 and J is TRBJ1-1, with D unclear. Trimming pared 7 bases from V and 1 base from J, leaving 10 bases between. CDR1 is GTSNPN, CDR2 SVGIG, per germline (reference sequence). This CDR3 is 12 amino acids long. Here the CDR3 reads CASRLRNTEAFF. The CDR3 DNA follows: TGTGCCTCCCGACTAAGGAACACTGAAGCTTTCTTT.

The CDR3 sequence: CAWSVPGGSGEQYF. The CDR3 DNA reads as TGTGCCTGGAGTGTCCCAGGGGGGTCTGGAGAGCAGTACTTC. The chain uses TRBV30 and TRBJ2-7; perhaps TRBD1 as D (7 bases). This CDR3 is 14 amino acids long. V was clipped by 0 bases and J by 7 bases, with 16 bases between them. CDR1 GTSNPN and CDR2 SVGIG come from the germline V gene (reference sequence). Full variable domain (rest looked up from reference TRBV30 and TRBJ2-7): SQTIHQWPATLVQPVGSPLSLECTVEGTSNPNLYWYRQAAGRGLQLLFYSVGIGQISSEVPQNLSASRPQDRQFILSSKKLLLSDSGFYLCAWSVPGGSGEQYFGPGTRLTVT.

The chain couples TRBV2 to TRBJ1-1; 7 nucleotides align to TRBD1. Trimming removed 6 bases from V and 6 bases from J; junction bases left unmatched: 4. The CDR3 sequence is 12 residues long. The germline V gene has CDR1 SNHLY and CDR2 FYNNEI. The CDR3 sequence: CASSLQGPEAFF. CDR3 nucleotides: TGTGCCAGCAGCCTACAGGGGCCTGAAGCTTTCTTT.

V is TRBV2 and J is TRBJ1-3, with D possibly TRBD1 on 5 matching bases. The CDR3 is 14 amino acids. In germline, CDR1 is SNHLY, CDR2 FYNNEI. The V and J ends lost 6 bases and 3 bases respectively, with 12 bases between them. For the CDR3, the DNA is TGTGCCAGCAGGCAGGGCTTACATGGAAACACCATATATTTT. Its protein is CASRQGLHGNTIYF.

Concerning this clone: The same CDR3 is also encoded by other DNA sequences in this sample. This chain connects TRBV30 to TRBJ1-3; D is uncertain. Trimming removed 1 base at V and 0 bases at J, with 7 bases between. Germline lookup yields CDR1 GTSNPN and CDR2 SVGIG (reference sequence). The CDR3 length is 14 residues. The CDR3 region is CAWSERGSGNTIYF. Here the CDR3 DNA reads TGTGCCTGGAGTGAACGGGGCTCTGGAAACACCATATATTTT.

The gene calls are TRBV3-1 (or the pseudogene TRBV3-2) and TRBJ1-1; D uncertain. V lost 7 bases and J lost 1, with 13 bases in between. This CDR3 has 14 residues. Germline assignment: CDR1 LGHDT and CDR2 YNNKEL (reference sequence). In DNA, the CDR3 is TGTGCCAGCACCCAGAGGTCCGGGAACACTGAAGCTTTCTTT. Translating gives CASTQRSGNTEAFF.

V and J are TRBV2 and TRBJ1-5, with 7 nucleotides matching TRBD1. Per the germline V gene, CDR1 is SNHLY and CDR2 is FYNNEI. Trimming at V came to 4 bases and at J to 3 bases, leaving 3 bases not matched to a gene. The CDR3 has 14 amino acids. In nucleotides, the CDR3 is TGTGCCAGCAGTGTGGGACAGAACAATCAGCCCCAGCATTTT. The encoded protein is CASSVGQNNQPQHF.

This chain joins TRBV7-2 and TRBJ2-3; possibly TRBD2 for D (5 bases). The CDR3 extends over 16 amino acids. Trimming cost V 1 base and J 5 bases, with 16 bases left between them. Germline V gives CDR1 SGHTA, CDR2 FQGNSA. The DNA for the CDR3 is TGTGCCAGCAGCTTAGACCCGGCCGGGAACGGAGATACGCAGTATTTT. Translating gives CASSLDPAGNGDTQYF. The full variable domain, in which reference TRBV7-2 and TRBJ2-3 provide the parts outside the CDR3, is GAGVSQSPSNKVTEKGKDVELRCDPISGHTALYWYRQSLGQGLEFLIYFQGNSAPDKSGLPSDRFSAERTGGSVSTLTIQRTQQEDSAVYLCASSLDPAGNGDTQYFGPGTRLTVL.

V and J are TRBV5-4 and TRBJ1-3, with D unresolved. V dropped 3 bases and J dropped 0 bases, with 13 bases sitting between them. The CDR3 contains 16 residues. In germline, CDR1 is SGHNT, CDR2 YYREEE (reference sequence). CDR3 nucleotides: TGTGCCAGCAGCTCGGCGGGTGCCCGCTCTGGAAACACCATATATTTT. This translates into CASSSAGARSGNTIYF.

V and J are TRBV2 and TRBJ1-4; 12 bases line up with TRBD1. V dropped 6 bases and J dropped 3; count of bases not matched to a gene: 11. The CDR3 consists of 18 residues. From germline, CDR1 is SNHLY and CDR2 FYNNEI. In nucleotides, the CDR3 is TGTGCCAGCAGGAGGGACAGGGGGCGCGGAGTTGCTAATGAAAAACTGTTTTTT. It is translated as CASRRDRGRGVANEKLFF.

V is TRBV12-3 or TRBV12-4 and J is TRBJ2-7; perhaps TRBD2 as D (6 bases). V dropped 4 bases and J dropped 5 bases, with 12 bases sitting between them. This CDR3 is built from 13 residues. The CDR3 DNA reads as TGTGCCAGCAGTTGGACTATGCCGGACGAGCAGTACTTC. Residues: CASSWTMPDEQYF.

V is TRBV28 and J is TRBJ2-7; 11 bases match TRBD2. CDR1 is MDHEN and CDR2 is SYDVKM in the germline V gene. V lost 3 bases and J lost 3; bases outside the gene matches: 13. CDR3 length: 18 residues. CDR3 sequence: CASSFPPLTSGAYYEQYF. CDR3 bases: TGTGCCAGCAGTTTCCCCCCCCTGACTAGCGGGGCATACTACGAGCAGTACTTC.

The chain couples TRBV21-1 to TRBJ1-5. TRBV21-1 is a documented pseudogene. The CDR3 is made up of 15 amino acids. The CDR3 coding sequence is TGTGCCAGCAGCAAAGAAAGGAGGGGTATAAGGCCCCAGCATTTT. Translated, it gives CASSKERRGIRPQHF.

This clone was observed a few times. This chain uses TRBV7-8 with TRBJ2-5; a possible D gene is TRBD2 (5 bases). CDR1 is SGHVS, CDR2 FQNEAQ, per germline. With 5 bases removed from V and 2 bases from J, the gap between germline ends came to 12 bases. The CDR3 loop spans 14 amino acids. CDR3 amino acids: CASSPARTQETQYF. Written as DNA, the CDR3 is TGTGCCAGCAGCCCCGCGAGGACTCAAGAGACCCAGTACTTC.

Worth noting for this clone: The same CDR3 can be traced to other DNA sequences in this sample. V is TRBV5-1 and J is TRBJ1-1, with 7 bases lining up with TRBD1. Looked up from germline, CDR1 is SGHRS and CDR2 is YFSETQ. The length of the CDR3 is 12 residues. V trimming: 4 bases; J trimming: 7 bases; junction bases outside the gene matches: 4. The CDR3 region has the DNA TGCGCCAGCAGCCCGGGACAGCGTGAAGCTTTCTTT. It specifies CASSPGQREAFF.

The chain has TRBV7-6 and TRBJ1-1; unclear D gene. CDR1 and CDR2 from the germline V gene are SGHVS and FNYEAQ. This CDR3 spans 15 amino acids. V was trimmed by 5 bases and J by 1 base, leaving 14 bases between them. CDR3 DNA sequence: TGTGCCAGCAGCCCTCCAGGTGGCCAGAACACTGAAGCTTTCTTT. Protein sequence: CASSPPGGQNTEAFF.

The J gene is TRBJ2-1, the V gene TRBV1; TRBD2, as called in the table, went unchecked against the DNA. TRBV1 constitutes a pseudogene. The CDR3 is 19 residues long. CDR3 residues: CTSSQDLCLRLAGYNEQFF. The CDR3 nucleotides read TGCACCAGCAGCCAAGATCTTTGTTTGCGCCTAGCGGGATACAATGAGCAGTTCTTC.

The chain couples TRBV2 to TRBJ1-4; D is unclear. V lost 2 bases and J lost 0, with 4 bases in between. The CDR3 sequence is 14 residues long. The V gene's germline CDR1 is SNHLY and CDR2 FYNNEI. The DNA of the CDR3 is TGTGCCAGCAGTGAAAAGCCAACTAATGAAAAACTGTTTTTT. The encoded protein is CASSEKPTNEKLFF.

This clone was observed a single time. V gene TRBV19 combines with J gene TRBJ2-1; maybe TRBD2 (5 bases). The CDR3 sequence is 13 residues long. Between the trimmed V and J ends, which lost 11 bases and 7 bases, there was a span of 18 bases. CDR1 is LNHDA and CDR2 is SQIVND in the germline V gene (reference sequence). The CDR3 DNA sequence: TGTGCCTGCGGGTGGCAGGAGCCAAATGAGCAGTTCTTC. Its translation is CACGWQEPNEQFF.

In nucleotides, the CDR3 is TGTGCCAGCAGCTTGGAATTCCAGAACACTGAAGCTTTCTTT. Translation: CASSLEFQNTEAFF. The chain has TRBV5-4 and TRBJ1-1; no clear D. This CDR3 comprises 14 residues. CDR1 SGHNT and CDR2 YYREEE come from the germline V gene (reference sequence). V lost 0 bases, J lost 1 base, and 7 bases lay in between. The full variable domain, with the rest looked up from reference TRBV5-4 and TRBJ1-1, is ETGVTQSPTHLIKTRGQQVTLRCSSQSGHNTVSWYQQALGQGPQFIFQYYREEENGRGNFPPRFSGLQFPNYSSELNVNALELDDSALYLCASSLEFQNTEAFFGQGTRLTVV.

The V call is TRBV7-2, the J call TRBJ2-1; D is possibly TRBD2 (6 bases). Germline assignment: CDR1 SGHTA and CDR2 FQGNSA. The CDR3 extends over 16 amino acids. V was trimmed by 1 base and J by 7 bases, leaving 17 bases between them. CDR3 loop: CASSLDGVGSINEQFF. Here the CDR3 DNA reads TGTGCCAGCAGCTTAGACGGGGTCGGGAGTATAAATGAGCAGTTCTTC.

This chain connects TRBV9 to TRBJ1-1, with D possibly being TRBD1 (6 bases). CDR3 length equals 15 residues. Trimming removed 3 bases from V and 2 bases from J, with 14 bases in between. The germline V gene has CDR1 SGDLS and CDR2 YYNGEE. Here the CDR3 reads CASSGPGHYNTEAFF. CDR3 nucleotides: TGTGCCAGCAGCGGGCCGGGACACTATAACACTGAAGCTTTCTTT.